One and the same sample provided the 4 T cell receptor beta chains below, sequenced in a study of T cell repertoires in ileal Crohn's disease. Assay: immunoSEQ multiplex PCR; the TCRdb copy retains only in-frame clones and omits some. Found here are almost 15,000 clones, roughly 79% of them singletons; the top ten hold approximately 4%. Noted time point: neoterminal ileum biopsy at postoperative endoscopy, about 6 months after surgery. The source material was ileal tissue. These receptors all stem from an adult with Crohn's disease.

The rearrangement uses TRBV30 and TRBJ2-3; perhaps TRBD2 as D (6 bases). The V end lost 3 bases, the J end lost 2 bases, and 15 bases lay between the germline ends. The CDR3 has 15 amino acids. Germline lookup yields CDR1 GTSNPN and CDR2 SVGIG (reference sequence). In nucleotides, the CDR3 is TGTGCCTGGAGGGCGGGACGTTCAACCACAGATACGCAGTATTTT. Protein: CAWRAGRSTTDTQYF.

The chain uses TRBV5-5 and TRBJ1-1; no reliable D call. The CDR3 contains 14 residues. Between the trimmed V and J ends, which lost 3 bases and 5 bases, there was a span of 14 bases. Germline CDR1 and CDR2: SGHKS and YYEKEE (reference sequence). The DNA for the CDR3 is TGTGCCAGCAGCTCCGCGGCTACATGGACTGAAGCTTTCTTT. Translating gives CASSSAATWTEAFF.

The J gene is TRBJ1-2, the V gene TRBV9; D not certain. Trimming shortened V by 2 bases and J by 0 bases, and 14 bases separated the two germline ends. The CDR3 length is 16 residues. Per the germline V gene, CDR1 is SGDLS and CDR2 is YYNGEE. This chain's CDR3 is CASSVNLRQANYGYTF. The CDR3 DNA follows: TGTGCCAGCAGCGTCAACCTTCGGCAGGCTAACTATGGCTACACCTTC.

The CDR3 bases are TGTGCCAGCAGTGAAGCTGGGGGCTCCGGAACTGAAGCTTTCTTT. This encodes CASSEAGGSGTEAFF. V is TRBV2 and J is TRBJ1-1; the D gene is possibly TRBD1 (6 bases). Trimming removed 0 bases from V and 5 bases from J, with 13 bases in between. Per the germline V gene, CDR1 is SNHLY and CDR2 is FYNNEI. The CDR3 consists of 15 residues.